Listed here are 5 T cell receptor beta chains from one sample, sequenced in a study of OX40 agonist ivuxolimab in advanced cancers. Generated by immunoSEQ multiplex PCR, the TCRdb table keeps only in-frame clones and is missing some. The data show roughly 10,000 clones, with more than 60% seen just once and around a sixth held by the top ten. The sample here was CD4+ or CD8+ T cells sorted from blood, taken in a trial of the OX40 agonist ivuxolimab. These receptors all come from an adult with an advanced solid tumor such as melanoma, head and neck, liver or kidney cancer.

The chain joins TRBV11-3 to TRBJ2-7; D assignment may be TRBD1 or TRBD2 (5 bases each). V was clipped by 5 bases and J by 3 bases, with 17 bases between them. Germline V gene data show CDR1 as SGHNT and CDR2 as YENEEA. The CDR3 loop spans 15 amino acids. In DNA, the CDR3 is TGTGCCAGCAGCAGCCCGGGGCCCGTCCTCTACGAGCAGTACTTC. Amino acid sequence: CASSSPGPVLYEQYF. The full variable domain, in which reference TRBV11-3 and TRBJ2-7 provide the parts outside the CDR3, is EAGVVQSPRYKIIEKKQPVAFWCNPISGHNTLYWYLQNLGQGPELLIRYENEEAVDDSQLPKDRFSAERLKGVDSTLKIQPAELGDSAVYLCASSSPGPVLYEQYFGPGTRLTVT.

This clone was found a few times. This sample also contains other DNA sequences that code for the same CDR3. The rearrangement joins TRBV11-2 to TRBJ1-1; TRBD1 aligns across 7 bases. The CDR3 runs 15 residues. Germline-derived CDR1 and CDR2 are SGHAT and FQNNGV. With V trimmed by 3 bases and J by 0 bases, 4 bases remained unmatched. In DNA form, the CDR3 reads TGTGCCAGCAGCTTGAGACAGGGCCTGAACACTGAAGCTTTCTTT. Amino acid sequence: CASSLRQGLNTEAFF.

The CDR3: CASSLGSGHEQYF. In DNA, the CDR3 is TGTGCCAGCAGTCTGGGTAGCGGCCACGAGCAGTACTTC. V is TRBV7-9 and J is TRBJ2-7; perhaps TRBD2 as D (6 bases). The CDR3 is made up of 13 amino acids. Germline V gives CDR1 SEHNR, CDR2 FQNEAQ (reference sequence). Between the trimmed V and J ends, which lost 6 bases and 5 bases, there was a span of 14 bases. The full variable domain, in which reference TRBV7-9 and TRBJ2-7 provide the parts outside the CDR3, is DTGVSQNPRHKITKRGQNVTFRCDPISEHNRLYWYRQTLGQGPEFLTYFQNEAQLEKSRLLSDRFSAERPKGSFSTLEIQRTEQGDSAMYLCASSLGSGHEQYFGPGTRLTVT.

The V call is TRBV7-2, the J call TRBJ2-3, with D unclear. Per the germline V gene, CDR1 is SGHTA and CDR2 is FQGNSA. Trimming took 1 base from V and 0 from J, leaving 8 bases between them. The CDR3 sequence is 15 residues long. In nucleotides, the CDR3 is TGTGCCAGCAGCTTAGGACTGCCTAGCACAGATACGCAGTATTTT. This gives the protein CASSLGLPSTDTQYF.

The chain combines TRBV19 with TRBJ2-3; 14 bases map to TRBD2. Losses at the gene ends were 5 bases for V and 2 bases for J; bases not matched to a gene: 9. The CDR3 runs 18 residues. Germline CDR1 and CDR2: LNHDA and SQIVND (reference sequence). The CDR3, as DNA: TGTGCCAGTAGTCCCGGACTAGCGGGAGGTCCGTCCACAGATACGCAGTATTTT. Translating it yields CASSPGLAGGPSTDTQYF.